The sequence of this T cell receptor beta chain was determined in a study of persistence of HIV-infected CD4 T cells. Study summary: A median of about 8 years of suppressive ART preceded sampling. Study-wide findings and caveats: TCR analyses could not target the rare provirus-carrying CMV-responding cells.

This was the immunoSEQ version 4 assay in survey mode. Measured with immunoSEQ multiplex PCR; TCRdb has only the in-frame clones, and not every one. The sample has tens of thousands of clones, around four fifths seen once. Cells were stimulated with CMV-infected fibroblast lysates at approximately 10 ug/mL. Memory cells lacking CD40L and CD69 with high CD45RO were sorted. This clone was counted between two and nine times. Its specificity is unknown. This sequence was found in an adult man with HIV who was CMV-seropositive. The specimen comprised CD4+ T cells sorted from PBMCs after approximately 19-hour stimulation, sampled from a patient who received antiretroviral therapy.

The CDR3 sequence: CATSEGARNEQFF. CDR3 sequence (DNA): TGTGCCACCAGTGAGGGGGCCCGAAATGAGCAGTTCTTC. The V and J genes are TRBV24-1 and TRBJ2-1, with a tentative D call TRBD1 (6 bases). The V end lost 4 bases, the J end lost 7 bases, and 10 bases lay between the germline ends. Per the germline V gene, CDR1 is KGHDR and CDR2 is SFDVKD. The CDR3 runs 13 residues.